A selection of T cell receptor beta chains follows, all from one sample in a study of cytomegalovirus exposure and HLA in healthy donors. Clones were sequenced by immunoSEQ multiplex PCR, and TCRdb holds only the in-frame ones, with some missing. Among 150,000 to 200,000 clones listed, 75% to 80% were seen once. Sequenced material: PBMCs. These receptors were collected from a man aged 45-65 years in good health and CMV-seropositive. Both conserved end residues are part of each CDR3. D genes are given only for firm matches. Some rows have no size entry. The others give once, few or many, or a class for an expanded clone.

d_gene	v_gene	j_gene	abundance	CDR3nt	CDR3aa
TRBD1	TRBV5-6	TRBJ1-4	-	TGTGCCAGCAGCCTAAGGGACAGCTCATCTAATGAAAAACTGTTTTTT	CASSLRDSSSNEKLFF
-	TRBV6-6	TRBJ1-1	few	TGTGCCAGCACCCGAGAGGGAATGAACACTGAAGCTTTCTTT	CASTREGMNTEAFF
-	TRBV28	TRBJ1-5	-	TGTGCCAGCAGTTCTACTGACTCGAATCAGCCCCAGCATTTT	CASSSTDSNQPQHF
-	TRBV15	TRBJ1-5	-	TGTGCCACCAGCAAGGACACGTACAATCAGCCCCAGCATTTT	CATSKDTYNQPQHF
TRBD1	TRBV27	TRBJ1-1	-	TGTGCCAGCAGTCCCTTAACCGGGACAGGGGCTGAAGCTTTCTTT	CASSPLTGTGAEAFF
TRBD2	TRBV9	TRBJ2-7	-	TGTGCCAGCAGCGTAGAAGGCGGGGGCTCCTACGAGCAGTACTTC	CASSVEGGGSYEQYF
TRBD1	TRBV10-3	TRBJ2-7	-	TGTGCCTCTGGACAGGGCGGCTACGAGCAGTACTTC	CASGQGGYEQYF
TRBD1	TRBV27	TRBJ1-1	-	TGTGCCAGCAGTACACAGGGGGCGCACACTGAAGCTTTCTTT	CASSTQGAHTEAFF
TRBD1	TRBV10-2	TRBJ2-7	-	TGCGCCAGCCTGGGACAGACGTCCTACGAGCAGTACTTC	CASLGQTSYEQYF
-	TRBV10-1	TRBJ2-2	-	TGCGCCAGCAGTGAGAATTCCCTAAGAGTTGCCGGGGAGCTGTTTTTT	CASSENSLRVAGELFF
-	TRBV7-8	TRBJ1-1	-	TGTGCCAGCAGCTTAGTTAGCACTGAAGCTTTCTTT	CASSLVSTEAFF
-	TRBV28	TRBJ1-5	-	TGTGCCAGCAGCGCTTCTCATTACAGGGTTCGTGGTCAGCCCCAGCATTTT	CASSASHYRVRGQPQHF
-	TRBV4-2	TRBJ2-7	-	TGTGCCAGCAGCCCTGGGAGAGGAACCTACGAGCAGTACTTC	CASSPGRGTYEQYF
-	TRBV28	TRBJ1-2	-	TGTGCCAGCAGTTTGCGGAACATACCCCCTAACTATGGCTACACCTTC	CASSLRNIPPNYGYTF
-	TRBV7-2	TRBJ2-1	-	TGTGCCAGCAGCTTCACCCAGGGTAGGTATGAGCAGTTCTTC	CASSFTQGRYEQFF
TRBD2	TRBV6-4	TRBJ2-2	few	TGTGCCAGCAGTGAGGCGGGGGAAACCGGGGAGCTGTTTTTT	CASSEAGETGELFF
-	TRBV9	TRBJ2-2	once	TGTGCCAGCAGCGGAAGATTGGGAGGGGGAAAAACCGGGGAGCTGTTTTTT	CASSGRLGGGKTGELFF
-	TRBV10-2	TRBJ1-1	-	TGCGCCAGCAAAATTACGGAGGCACGGGACACTGAAGCTTTCTTT	CASKITEARDTEAFF
TRBD2	TRBV23-1	TRBJ2-7	-	TGCGCCAGCAGTCAAAACCCGACTAGCGGGGGAACCTACGAGCAGTACTTC	CASSQNPTSGGTYEQYF
-	TRBV6-6	TRBJ2-3	-	TGTGCCAGCAGGGCGGAGTTGGTCGAAACAGATACGCAGTATTTT	CASRAELVETDTQYF
-	TRBV6-1	TRBJ2-5	-	TGCGCCAGCAGCCGCGGGGAAGCTTTGGAGACCCAGTACTTC	CASSRGEALETQYF
-	TRBV9	TRBJ1-5	-	TGTGCCAGCAGCTCGAATACAGTTAGCAATCAGCCCCAGCATTTT	CASSSNTVSNQPQHF
-	TRBV6-6	TRBJ1-1	-	TGTGCCAGCAGTTACATAGAGGCCCCGAACACTGAAGCTTTCTTT	CASSYIEAPNTEAFF
TRBD2	TRBV4-1	TRBJ2-1	-	TGCGCCAGCAGCCATACAGTTCAACTAGCGGCCTCTAGGAATGAGCAGTTCTTC	CASSHTVQLAASRNEQFF
-	TRBV5-4	TRBJ2-1	-	TGTGCCAGCAGCTTGATCGGGAGCCTGCTCTCCAATGAGCAGTTCTTC	CASSLIGSLLSNEQFF
TRBD1	TRBV5-8	TRBJ2-5	-	TGTGCCAGCAGCAGGACAGGGGTTAACCTCCAAGAGACCCAGTACTTC	CASSRTGVNLQETQYF
-	TRBV7-2	TRBJ2-2	-	TGTGCCAGCAGCTTGCTAGTGGGGGAGCTGTTTTTT	CASSLLVGELFF
TRBD1	TRBV10-3	TRBJ1-3	-	TGTGCCATCAGTGATTACCGGACAGGGGGCGCGCCTGGAAACACCATATATTTT	CAISDYRTGGAPGNTIYF
TRBD1	TRBV6-6	TRBJ1-4	few	TGTGCCAGCAGTGGCAGAGCGAGGGGGCAGGGGGAAAAACTGTTTTTT	CASSGRARGQGEKLFF
TRBD2	TRBV27	TRBJ2-3	-	TGTGCCAGCAGTTTCGTAGCGGGGGGGAAAGATACGCAGTATTTT	CASSFVAGGKDTQYF
-	TRBV5-8	TRBJ2-1	-	TGTGCCAGCAGCTTGGCTCTTACTAGCTTCTACAATGAGCAGTTCTTC	CASSLALTSFYNEQFF
TRBD1	TRBV28	TRBJ1-1	-	TGTGCCAGCAGTACAGGGGGAAACACTGAAGCTTTCTTT	CASSTGGNTEAFF
-	TRBV5-4	TRBJ2-3	-	TGTGCCAGCAGCCGGATTCAGGGCAGTACAGATACGCAGTATTTT	CASSRIQGSTDTQYF
TRBD1	TRBV7-2	TRBJ1-1	-	TGTGCCAGCAGCTTAGCAGGGACAGGGGGGACTGAAGCTTTCTTT	CASSLAGTGGTEAFF
TRBD2	TRBV6-1	TRBJ2-3	-	TGTGCCAGCAGTGACCGTTCCGCGGGGGGTTCGGATACGCAGTATTTT	CASSDRSAGGSDTQYF
-	TRBV4-1	TRBJ1-5	-	TGCGCCAGCAGCCAAGTGGGGGCTGCGGGCCAGCCCCAGCATTTT	CASSQVGAAGQPQHF
-	TRBV6-6	TRBJ2-3	once	TGTGCCAGCAGTCCCAACGCAGGGAGGGATACGCAGTATTTT	CASSPNAGRDTQYF
-	TRBV30	TRBJ2-7	-	TGTGCCTGGAGTGTTCTTGACAGGGCGGGAAACGAGCAGTACTTC	CAWSVLDRAGNEQYF
TRBD1	TRBV4-2	TRBJ2-7	-	TGTGCCAGCAGCCAAACCGACAGGGACGAGCAGTACTTC	CASSQTDRDEQYF
TRBD1	TRBV7-6	TRBJ2-3	-	TGTGCCAGCAGCTTACATCCCGGGACAGGGGAGGCAGATACGCAGTATTTT	CASSLHPGTGEADTQYF
-	TRBV7-3	TRBJ2-5	-	TGTGCCAGCAGCTTAAACCCCAGGGAGACCCAGTACTTC	CASSLNPRETQYF
TRBD1	TRBV7-2	TRBJ1-1	-	TGTGCCAGCAGAAGGGACAGGGTTTCGGCTGAAGCTTTCTTT	CASRRDRVSAEAFF
-	TRBV30	TRBJ1-1	once	TGTGCCTGGAGTGTACATAACAGGGCTGACTCTGAAGCTTTCTTT	CAWSVHNRADSEAFF
-	TRBV2	TRBJ1-2	-	TGTGCCAGCAGTGAAGGACACCTGATTAACTATGGCTACACCTTC	CASSEGHLINYGYTF
-	TRBV5-6	TRBJ1-4	few	TGTGCCACCTCCCGGGGGACGGGCGATGAAAAACTGTTTTTT	CATSRGTGDEKLFF
-	TRBV6-5	TRBJ2-5	-	TGTGCCAGCAGCAGCGACAGGAGGGGGGGGACCCAGTACTTC	CASSSDRRGGTQYF
TRBD1	TRBV27	TRBJ2-1	-	TGTGCCAGCTCCCTCCTGGGACAGGGGGCAGGCGAGCAGTTCTTC	CASSLLGQGAGEQFF
-	TRBV2	TRBJ2-7	-	TGTGCCAGCAGTTTCCACTACGAGCAGTACTTC	CASSFHYEQYF
-	TRBV2	TRBJ1-1	-	TGTGCCAGCAGTGATAGTCTGGGGGCGGTCACTGAAGCTTTCTTT	CASSDSLGAVTEAFF
TRBD1	TRBV5-1	TRBJ1-6	-	TGCGCCAGCAGCCGGGGACAGGGGGCATCACCCCTCCACTTT	CASSRGQGASPLHF
-	TRBV15	TRBJ2-3	-	TGTGCCACCAGCAGAGATAAGACTCCGGGCACAGATACGCAGTATTTT	CATSRDKTPGTDTQYF
TRBD2	TRBV5-1	TRBJ2-3	-	TGCGCCAGCAGCCCCCACGGGGGGTCAGATACGCAGTATTTT	CASSPHGGSDTQYF
TRBD1	TRBV6-5	TRBJ1-5	-	TGTGCCAGCAGTCAGGGGGCCGGACGTCAGCCCCAGCATTTT	CASSQGAGRQPQHF
-	TRBV29-1	TRBJ2-1	few	TGCAGCGTGGACCTCCCGGGGAATGAGCAGTTCTTC	CSVDLPGNEQFF
-	TRBV9	TRBJ2-1	-	TGTGCCAGCAGCGAGTACGAGGGGGGGTACAATGAGCAGTTCTTC	CASSEYEGGYNEQFF
TRBD1	TRBV5-4	TRBJ1-6	-	TGTGCCAGCAGGACGGATCAGGGGGTTAATTCACCCCTCCACTTT	CASRTDQGVNSPLHF
TRBD2	TRBV7-7	TRBJ2-5	-	TGTGCCAGCAGCCGACTAGCGGGGGGGCCAAGAGAGACCCAGTACTTC	CASSRLAGGPRETQYF